The 11 T cell receptor beta chains reported below all come from one sample, sequenced in a study of blood T cell repertoires in COVID-19. TCRdb's table, derived via immunoSEQ multiplex PCR, lists solely in-frame clones and lacks some. Here the sample spans some 210,000 clones, over 75% being singletons. Sequences were obtained from peripheral blood. These receptors originate from a woman between 40 and 50 years old who had recovered from COVID-19.

In DNA, the CDR3 is TGTGCCAGCAGCTTGGGCGCGGGAATCGCCTCCTACGAGCAGTACTTC. This gives the protein CASSLGAGIASYEQYF. The chain joins TRBV5-4 to TRBJ2-7, with D possibly matching TRBD2 (6 bases). There are 16 residues in the CDR3. CDR1 is SGHNT and CDR2 is YYREEE in the germline V gene (reference sequence). Trimming left V 0 bases short and J 0 bases short, with 13 bases between.

The chain uses TRBV9 and TRBJ1-6; D call uncertain. The length of the CDR3 is 14 residues. Germline loops: CDR1 SGDLS, CDR2 YYNGEE. Trimming removed 2 bases from V and 8 bases from J, with 11 bases in between. The DNA for the CDR3 is TGTGCCAGCAGCGTGCTCGTCGGGGATTCACCCCTCCACTTT. It is translated as CASSVLVGDSPLHF.

This sequence joins TRBV30 and TRBJ2-5; 7 nucleotides line up with TRBD2. The CDR3 loop spans 16 amino acids. V lost 3 bases, J lost 0 bases, and 10 bases stayed unmatched. Germline assignment: CDR1 GTSNPN and CDR2 SVGIG (reference sequence). Here the CDR3 DNA reads TGTGCCTGGAGGGGAGGGAGAGACCCGTACCAAGAGACCCAGTACTTC. Translated, it gives CAWRGGRDPYQETQYF.

This sequence joins TRBV3-1 (or the pseudogene TRBV3-2) and TRBJ2-7; no firm D call. V was trimmed by 4 bases and J by 6 bases, leaving 10 bases between them. This CDR3 has 12 residues. Germline V CDR1 and CDR2: LGHDT, YNNKEL (reference sequence). CDR3 DNA: TGTGCCAGCAGCCTTGGTAGTGCCGAGCAGTACTTC. Translation gives CASSLGSAEQYF.

This chain uses TRBV19 with TRBJ1-2; D is unclear. The CDR3 loop spans 14 amino acids. V was pared by 10 bases and J by 3 bases, with 18 bases between. Germline assignment: CDR1 LNHDA and CDR2 SQIVND (reference sequence). In nucleotides, the CDR3 is TGTGCCACCGCGAGAGGGATGGACCACTATGGCTACACCTTC. Its protein is CATARGMDHYGYTF.

Details on this clone: The junction shows a germline mismatch at one end, possibly a read error. This chain joins TRBV6-4 and TRBJ2-2; 9 positions agree with TRBD2. The CDR3 length is 15 residues. Germline lookup yields CDR1 MRHNA and CDR2 SNTAGT. The CDR3 is CASSGVAGAAGELFF. The CDR3 DNA sequence: TGTGCCAGTAGTGGAGTAGCGGGAGCGGCCGGGGAGCTGTTTTTT.

The chain employs TRBV6-5 and TRBJ1-3; no firm D call. There are 13 residues in the CDR3. The germline V and J ends were trimmed by 11 bases and 3 bases, with 14 bases remaining between them. The germline V gene has CDR1 MNHEY and CDR2 SVGAGI. The CDR3 bases are TGTGCCTGTCAACCTCCAGGTGGAAACACCATATATTTT. Amino acids: CACQPPGGNTIYF.

This chain connects TRBV28 to TRBJ1-1; D ambiguous. Germline V CDR1 and CDR2: MDHEN, SYDVKM. The CDR3 extends over 18 amino acids. V was trimmed by 4 bases and J by 5 bases, leaving 26 bases between them. CDR3 amino acids: CASSSTSTVTNLPTEAFF. The CDR3 region has the DNA TGTGCCAGCAGTTCAACGTCCACAGTAACCAATTTGCCTACTGAAGCTTTCTTT.

The chain uses TRBV11-3 and TRBJ2-1; 9 bases are shared with TRBD2. Unmatched junction bases numbered 4, after V lost 3 bases and J lost 4 bases. CDR1 SGHNT and CDR2 YENEEA come from the germline V gene. The CDR3 runs 15 residues. The CDR3 protein is CASSFSGSAYNEQFF. Written as DNA, the CDR3 is TGTGCCAGCAGCTTTAGCGGGAGCGCGTACAATGAGCAGTTCTTC. Together with reference TRBV11-3 and TRBJ2-1, the CDR3 gives the full variable domain: EAGVVQSPRYKIIEKKQPVAFWCNPISGHNTLYWYLQNLGQGPELLIRYENEEAVDDSQLPKDRFSAERLKGVDSTLKIQPAELGDSAVYLCASSFSGSAYNEQFFGPGTRLTVL.

This sequence joins TRBV27 and TRBJ1-1; perhaps TRBD1 as D (6 bases). Trimming removed 4 bases from V and 4 bases from J, with 25 bases in between. There are 18 residues in the CDR3. Germline V CDR1 and CDR2: MNHEY, SMNVEV (reference sequence). The CDR3 spells CASSSQSYVQGGGTEAFF. The CDR3 DNA reads as TGTGCCAGCAGTTCCCAATCATACGTACAGGGCGGAGGCACTGAAGCTTTCTTT.

This chain connects TRBV6-5 to TRBJ1-1; 7 bases match TRBD1. The length of the CDR3 is 14 residues. The germline gives CDR1 MNHEY, CDR2 SVGAGI. Germline trimming cut 6 bases from V and 0 bases from J; bases unmatched to any gene: 4. The DNA for the CDR3 is TGTGCCAGCAGGACAGGGAGGATGAACACTGAAGCTTTCTTT. Encoded protein: CASRTGRMNTEAFF.